Below are 18 T cell receptor beta chains sequenced from a single sample in a study of breast tumors, draining lymph nodes, adjacent tissues. The lymph nodes were axillary draining lymph nodes from breast cancer patients. TCRdb reanalysed the multiplex PCR reads using MiXCR and keeps one entry per CDR3 protein. The sample yields around 190,000 distinct CDR3 sequences, approximately 33% seen once. The specimen sequenced was axillary lymph node tissue. These receptors were collected from a female donor with breast cancer. Some clones in this sample may be carry-over from other donors' samples.

This clonotype has just a few counts. CDR3 coding DNA: TGCGCCAGCAGTGACTTAGCGGGGGGGCAGTACACAGATACGCAGTATTTT. The encoded protein is CASSDLAGGQYTDTQYF. This chain connects TRBV10-2 to TRBJ2-3; 11 positions agree with TRBD2. CDR1 and CDR2 (germline): WSHSY, SAAADI. Trimming cost V 3 bases and J 2 bases; bases outside gene matches: 7. The CDR3 contains 17 residues.

The rearrangement joins TRBV29-1 to TRBJ1-4; a possible D gene is TRBD1 (6 bases). Germline V gene data show CDR1 as SQVTM and CDR2 as ANQGSEA. Trimming left V 4 bases short and J 7 bases short, with 16 bases between. The CDR3 runs to 14 residues. CDR3 protein: CSVGTGGYGEKLFF. The DNA for the CDR3 is TGCAGCGTTGGGACCGGGGGCTACGGTGAAAAACTGTTTTTT.

The chain links TRBV25-1 to TRBJ1-2; possibly TRBD1 for D (5 bases). The CDR3 covers 14 residues. From germline, CDR1 is MGHDK and CDR2 SYGVNS. Trimming removed 2 bases from V and 4 bases from J, with 11 bases in between. This chain's CDR3 is CASSEPNGGYGYTF. CDR3 DNA sequence: TGTGCCAGCAGTGAACCGAATGGGGGCTATGGCTACACCTTC.

Remarks on this clonotype: Being one base from a much bigger clone, this may be a read error. V gene TRBV5-4 combines with J gene TRBJ1-2; possible D gene TRBD1, 5 bases. Trimming took off 4 bases at V and 8 bases at J, with 21 bases between the two ends. CDR1 is SGHNT, CDR2 YYREEE, per germline (reference sequence). This CDR3 contains 15 residues. CDR3 protein: CASSKEGAGWRGYTF. In DNA, the CDR3 is TGTGCCAGCAGCAAAGAAGGGGCAGGCTGGCGGGGCTACACCTTC.

As regards this clonotype: A read error may be the cause here, since a much bigger clone is one base away. The CDR3 sequence: CASSQDRGRQFF. In nucleotides, the CDR3 is TGTGCCAGCAGCCAGGACAGGGGGAGGCAGTTCTTC. The chain couples TRBV11-1 to TRBJ2-1, with 10 bases fitting TRBD1. Per germline, CDR1 SGHAT and CDR2 FQDESV (reference sequence). V gave up 5 bases and J gave up 12 bases; unmatched junction bases: 4. The CDR3 sequence is 12 residues long.

With regard to this clonotype: A much more abundant neighbour one base away suggests this may be a read error. The chain carries TRBV9 and TRBJ2-3, with D unclear. Germline loops: CDR1 SGDLS, CDR2 YYNGEE. This CDR3 is 18 amino acids long. The CDR3 nucleotides read TGTGCCGGCAGCGTAGGAGTAGGCGACGTACAAATCACAGATACGCAGTATTTT. It encodes CAGSVGVGDVQITDTQYF.

This clonotype was seen more than once but under ten times. A junction boundary mismatches the germline segment, possibly from a read error. The chain links TRBV11-1 to TRBJ2-7, with TRBD1 as a possible D gene (5 bases). CDR1 is SGHAT and CDR2 is FQDESV in the germline V gene (reference sequence). CDR3 size: 13 residues. The CDR3 spells CASSTTGSSEQYF. CDR3 in DNA: TGTGCCAGCAGCACAACAGGCTCCTCCGAGCAGTACTTC.

This clonotype came up a few times. It is likely a read error, because the conserved phenylalanine at the end of the CDR3 is missing. The chain uses TRBV7-2 and TRBJ2-5, with a possible D match to TRBD1 (6 bases). This CDR3 contains 14 residues. Germline V lookup: CDR1 SGHTA, CDR2 FQGNSA. V was shortened by 4 bases and J by 3 bases, with 12 bases between the two germline ends. The CDR3 region is CASSYGTGKETQYL. CDR3 sequence (DNA): TGTGCCAGCAGCTATGGAACAGGGAAAGAGACCCAGTACCTC.

This clonotype was counted many times. The V gene is TRBV27, the J gene TRBJ1-4; 10 nucleotides line up with TRBD1. The V gene's germline CDR1 is MNHEY and CDR2 SMNVEV (reference sequence). The trim removed 5 bases at V and 8 bases at J, leaving 8 bases unmatched. The CDR3 has 15 amino acids. CDR3 sequence reads: CASSPRQGAGEKLFF. The CDR3 DNA reads TGTGCCAGCAGTCCCCGACAGGGGGCAGGGGAAAAACTGTTTTTT. The full variable domain, in which reference TRBV27 and TRBJ1-4 provide the parts outside the CDR3, is EAQVTQNPRYLITVTGKKLTVTCSQNMNHEYMSWYRQDPGLGLRQIYYSMNVEVTDKGDVPEGYKVSRKEKRNFPLILESPSPNQTSLYFCASSPRQGAGEKLFFGSGTQLSVL.

Notes on this clonotype: This may arise from a read error, as a much more abundant clone is one base away. The V call is TRBV20-1, the J call TRBJ2-1; 8 bases fit TRBD2. CDR1 is DFQATT and CDR2 is SNEGSKA in the germline V gene (reference sequence). The CDR3 runs to 16 residues. Germline trimming cut 5 bases from V and 6 bases from J; bases unmatched to any gene: 15. CDR3 loop: CSAGETERGSLNEQFF. The CDR3 coding sequence is TGCAGTGCTGGGGAAACGGAGCGGGGGTCACTCAATGAGCAGTTCTTC.

This clonotype was detected ten times or more. CDR3 residues: CAISASLTGPGETQYF. Here the CDR3 DNA reads TGTGCCATCAGTGCCTCCCTGACAGGGCCCGGCGAGACCCAGTACTTC. The chain has TRBV10-3 and TRBJ2-5; 7 bases are shared with TRBD1. V shed 4 bases, J shed 5 bases, and the junction held 13 bases outside the gene matches. CDR3 length: 16 amino acids. Germline CDR1 is ENHRY and CDR2 is SYGVKD.

This clonotype was recorded at least ten times. The chain is built from TRBV7-2 and TRBJ2-7; D gene uncertain. CDR1 and CDR2 (germline): SGHTA, FQGNSA. The length of the CDR3 is 15 residues. V was trimmed by 5 bases and J by 1 base, leaving 15 bases between them. Written as DNA, the CDR3 is TGTGCCAGCAGCGTGATTGGGGAAGGATCCTACGAGCAGTACTTC. Translated, it gives CASSVIGEGSYEQYF.

This clonotype was observed many times. This chain connects TRBV16 to TRBJ2-2; 7 bases align to TRBD1. Germline V gives CDR1 KGHSY, CDR2 FQNENV. The CDR3 consists of 16 residues. V dropped 3 bases and J dropped 4; count of bases not matched to a gene: 8. The CDR3 bases are TGTGCCAGCAGCCACGTGGACAGGTTCCTCACCGGGGAGCTGTTTTTT. It yields the protein CASSHVDRFLTGELFF. The whole variable domain, filled in from reference TRBV16 and TRBJ2-2, reads GEEVAQTPKHLVRGEGQKAKLYCAPIKGHSYVFWYQQVLKNEFKFLISFQNENVFDETGMPKERFSAKCLPNSPCSLEIQATKLEDSAVYFCASSHVDRFLTGELFFGEGSRLTVL.

This clonotype appeared many times. In DNA, the CDR3 is TGCGCCAGCAGTGACAACCGGGACGCGTACGAGCAGTACTTC. This translates into CASSDNRDAYEQYF. V and J are TRBV10-1 and TRBJ2-7, with D perhaps given as TRBD1 or TRBD2 (5 bases each). Trimming pared 3 bases from V and 4 bases from J, leaving 13 bases between. Per germline, CDR1 WNHNN and CDR2 SYGVQD (reference sequence). The CDR3 has 14 residues.

The table lists this clonotype with a few counts. A much larger clone differs from this one at a single base, so this may be a read error. The rearrangement links TRBV4-2 to TRBJ1-2; D unclear. This CDR3 is built from 12 residues. Per germline, CDR1 LGHNA and CDR2 YNFKEQ. CDR3 in DNA: TGTGCCAGCAGCCAAGCAAAGGATGGCTGCACCTTC. It specifies CASSQAKDGCTF.

V is TRBV28 and J is TRBJ1-3, with D unclear. Trimming took 0 bases from V and 3 from J, leaving 6 bases between them. CDR3 size: 14 residues. CDR1 is MDHEN and CDR2 is SYDVKM in the germline V gene. The CDR3 coding sequence is TGTGCCAGCAGTTTATGGGGCGTTGGAAACACCATATATTTT. Its translation: CASSLWGVGNTIYF.

The chain carries TRBV2 and TRBJ2-4; 9 nucleotides line up with TRBD2. Germline V gene sequence: CDR1 SNHLY, CDR2 FYNNEI. The length of the CDR3 is 16 residues. V trimming: 1 base; J trimming: 3 bases; junction bases outside the gene matches: 4. The CDR3 region is CASSEELAGDKNIQYF. The CDR3 region has the DNA TGTGCCAGCAGTGAAGAATTAGCGGGGGACAAAAACATTCAGTACTTC.

This clonotype appeared many times. The chain uses TRBV15 and TRBJ2-3; TRBD1 aligns across 7 bases. CDR3 length equals 16 residues. J lost 0 bases, V lost 0 bases, and 3 bases had no gene match. Germline assignment: CDR1 LNHNV and CDR2 YYDKDF (reference sequence). The CDR3 nucleotides read TGTGCCACCAGCAGAGAAGGACAGGATAGCACAGATACGCAGTATTTT. Its protein is CATSREGQDSTDTQYF.